By share, the clone carrying this T cell receptor (beta chain) counts as medium-sized. The antigen remains undetermined. From the 5' RACE reads, TCRdb called clonotypes with MiXCR, one entry per CDR3 protein. The profile shows about 2,800 distinct CDR3 sequences, roughly 10% of them singletons. Time point denoted: sample taken at primary tumor resection. The authors sequenced whole RNA from tumor, nontumor lung or frozen PBMC without sorting. The data were obtained in a study of spatial heterogeneity in lung cancer. General study points: Tumor mutation count correlated with how many alpha and beta TCRs expanded intratumorally. Nonsynonymous mutations, ubiquitous and regional, were tracked respectively by counts of ubiquitous and regional expanded TCRs.

The sequencing used lung tumor tissue, collected at surgery. The TCR originated in a male donor with early-stage non-small cell lung cancer.

CDR3: CAIMTQSDTQYF. The CDR3 nucleotides are TGTGCCATCATGACACAATCAGATACGCAGTATTTT. The J gene is TRBJ2-3, the V gene TRBV10-3; D not resolved. The CDR3 sequence is 12 residues long. The germline V and J ends were trimmed by 7 bases and 4 bases, with 9 bases remaining between them. Germline loops: CDR1 ENHRY, CDR2 SYGVKD.